The source of this TCR beta chain is a study of T cell repertoires in cytomegalovirus infection. Study at large: Matching HLA type and CMV infection were both indicated by public TCR beta signatures. Study findings and constraints: CMV carriers having the relevant HLA were flagged by cumulative public TCR beta family frequency. The ex vivo response showed dominance by HLA-C-restricted CMV-specific TCR beta clonotypes.

TCRdb redid the calling of the reads with MiXCR, one entry per CDR3 protein. There are about 250,000 distinct CDR3 sequences in the sample; over 15% occur only once, and around half lies in the top ten. There are 14 residues in the CDR3. V was pared by 2 bases and J by 1 base, with 8 bases between. CDR1 and CDR2 from the germline V gene are SGDLS and YYNGEE. Concerning this clonotype: Its antigen is unknown.

The rearrangement uses TRBV9 and TRBJ2-3; D ambiguous. Sequencing was carried out using CD8+ T cells from PBMCs. This TCR was sampled from a human donor in good health (CMV status not recorded). Some clones in this sample may be carry-over from other donors' samples. The CDR3 region is CASSVAFRTDTQYF. The CDR3 coding sequence is TGTGCCAGCAGCGTGGCGTTTCGCACAGATACGCAGTATTTT.